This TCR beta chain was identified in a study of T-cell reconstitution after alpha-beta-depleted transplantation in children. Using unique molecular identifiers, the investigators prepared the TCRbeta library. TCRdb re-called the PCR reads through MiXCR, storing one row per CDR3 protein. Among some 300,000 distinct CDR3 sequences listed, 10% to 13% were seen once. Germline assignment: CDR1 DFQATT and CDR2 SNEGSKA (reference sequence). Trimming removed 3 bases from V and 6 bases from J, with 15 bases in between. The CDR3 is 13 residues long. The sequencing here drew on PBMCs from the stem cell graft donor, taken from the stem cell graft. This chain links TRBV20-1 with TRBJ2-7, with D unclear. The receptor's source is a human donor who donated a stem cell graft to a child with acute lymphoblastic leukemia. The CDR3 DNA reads TGCAGTGCTAGGGTTCTGCAGGAAGGCGAGCAGTACTTC. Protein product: CSARVLQEGEQYF.